The clone carrying this T cell receptor beta chain was observed at least ten times. Its target is not known. The quantity of DNA used in unsorted PBMC replicate PCRs was 300 ng, corresponding to about 30,000 T cell genomes. Original processing notes: For the immunoSEQ data, sequences were junction-only without quality scores, so filtering differed. Sequencing was performed with immunoSEQ multiplex PCR; in TCRdb, only in-frame clones are kept and a portion is missing. The DNA was the basis for D and trimming; V, J and clone size are from that table. The sample shows fewer than 550,000 clones, roughly 85% of them seen only once. The data were obtained in a study of shared clonotypes between healthy human individuals. Findings and caveats of the study: The study sampled only blood, and tissue repertoires likely differ.

V was shortened by 6 bases and J by 5 bases, with 14 bases between the two germline ends. CDR1 is MDHEN and CDR2 is SYDVKM in the germline V gene. The CDR3 length is 13 residues. The chain couples TRBV28 to TRBJ2-7; the D gene is possibly TRBD2 (6 bases). The clonotype was recovered from a middle-aged woman in good health. Some clones in this sample may be carry-over from other donors' samples. The sequencing input was PBMCs. CDR3 bases: TGTGCCAGCAGGGGACCGGGACTGCACGAGCAGTACTTC. This codes for CASRGPGLHEQYF.